This paragraph covers one T cell receptor beta chain sequence. The data derive from a study of shared clonotypes between healthy human individuals. The germline V gene encodes CDR1 SQVTM and CDR2 ANQGSEA. V was pared by 7 bases and J by 4 bases, with 17 bases between. The CDR3 is 14 residues long. The table came from immunoSEQ multiplex PCR; TCRdb's copy has only in-frame clones and leaves some out. The sample lists approximately 1,500,000 clones, approximately 98% occurring once. A CD45RA-negative memory subset and a CD45RA+ naive subset were separated from the CD4+ cells. The sample was naive CD4+ T cells sorted from blood. Subset in this sample: CD45RA+ positively selected. The chain links TRBV29-1 to TRBJ2-1; maybe TRBD1 (6 bases). The TCR comes from a man aged 30 to 45 in good health. CDR3 protein: CSAGQLTRYNEQFF. The CDR3 nucleotides read TGCAGCGCCGGACAGCTAACAAGGTACAATGAGCAGTTCTTC.